One and the same sample provided the 17 T cell receptor beta chains below, sequenced in a study of T cells in Graves' hyperthyroidism and ophthalmopathy. Template material for amplifying TCR beta CDR3 regions consisted of RNA transcripts. Primed by the HTBI set, a first-round RT-PCR was run on the TCR CDR3. TCRdb passed the multiplex PCR reads through MiXCR, listing each CDR3 protein once. The sample holds some 270,000 distinct CDR3 sequences; about an eighth are singletons and the top ten take roughly 8.2%. Material for sequencing was blood. Receptors originate from a woman in her thirties or forties with Graves' hyperthyroidism.

This clonotype was counted ten times or more. The J gene is TRBJ2-7, the V gene TRBV28, with D tentatively TRBD1 (6 bases). The length of the CDR3 is 14 residues. V was trimmed by 6 bases and J by 2 bases, leaving 14 bases between them. The germline V gene encodes CDR1 MDHEN and CDR2 SYDVKM. The CDR3 bases are TGTGCCAGCAGGCAGAGGTGGGACACCTACGAGCAGTACTTC. This sequence encodes CASRQRWDTYEQYF.

In the case of this clonotype: This may come from a read error, since a much larger clone is one base off. The chain uses TRBV29-1 and TRBJ2-3; D may be TRBD2 (5 bases). CDR3 length equals 11 residues. The V gene lost 5 bases and the J gene lost 6 bases, with 9 bases spanning the gap. Germline V gene lookup returns CDR1 SQVTM and CDR2 ANQGSEA. CDR3: CSVRTLDTQYF. DNA of the CDR3: TGCAGCGTTCGGACTTTGGATACGCAGTATTTT.

In this sample, this clonotype turned up many times. The V call is TRBV28, the J call TRBJ2-5; TRBD1 agrees at 10 bases. The CDR3 loop spans 16 amino acids. Germline assignment: CDR1 MDHEN and CDR2 SYDVKM. J lost 4 bases, V lost 4 bases, and 9 bases had no gene match. CDR3 sequence: CASSSVTGGLGETQYF. The DNA of the CDR3 is TGTGCCAGCAGTTCCGTGACAGGGGGCTTGGGAGAGACCCAGTACTTC.

This clonotype has a handful of counts. The chain uses TRBV10-3 and TRBJ2-4; D not resolved. The CDR3 loop spans 13 amino acids. Trimming left V 3 bases short and J 6 bases short, with 9 bases between. Germline CDR1 ENHRY, CDR2 SYGVKD. In DNA, the CDR3 is TGTGCCATCAGTGACAGGAGTGGAAACATTCAGTACTTC. It translates to CAISDRSGNIQYF.

This clonotype was observed at least ten times. The chain couples TRBV7-9 to TRBJ1-3, with D possibly being TRBD1 (5 bases). The CDR3 sequence is 17 residues long. Trimming took off 5 bases at V and 5 bases at J, with 22 bases between the two ends. The germline gives CDR1 SEHNR, CDR2 FQNEAQ (reference sequence). This chain's CDR3 is CASSPRNGAAGRNTIYF. The DNA of the CDR3 is TGTGCCAGCAGCCCTCGCAACGGGGCCGCCGGGAGAAACACCATATATTTT.

The sample holds many counts of this clonotype. The J gene is TRBJ2-7, the V gene TRBV11-1, with D uncertain. Germline values: CDR1 SGHAT, CDR2 FQDESV (reference sequence). The CDR3 totals 11 residues. Between the trimmed V and J ends, which lost 3 bases and 2 bases, there was a span of 2 bases. CDR3 loop: CASSFPYEQYF. CDR3 DNA: TGTGCCAGCAGCTTTCCCTACGAGCAGTACTTC.

This clonotype was seen at least ten times. The genes are TRBV7-2 and TRBJ1-1; D ambiguous. The CDR3 extends over 14 amino acids. Germline values: CDR1 SGHTA, CDR2 FQGNSA. V lost 4 bases, J lost 11 bases, and 20 bases lay in between. The CDR3 reads CASSSFPGSLAAFF. Written as DNA, the CDR3 is TGTGCCAGCAGCTCCTTCCCCGGGTCCCTGGCGGCTTTCTTT.

This clonotype was seen at least ten times. The CDR3 DNA reads as TGTGCCAGCAGCTTAGGCGGGGGTGACACTGAAGCTTTCTTT. This sequence encodes CASSLGGGDTEAFF. The chain joins TRBV13 to TRBJ1-1; maybe TRBD1 (5 bases). The V end lost 0 bases, the J end lost 3 bases, and 8 bases lay between the germline ends. CDR3 size: 14 residues. The germline V gene has CDR1 PRHDT and CDR2 FYEKMQ (reference sequence).

This clonotype was seen repeatedly, ten times or more. The J gene is TRBJ2-2, the V gene TRBV11-2; D not resolved. V was trimmed by 0 bases and J by 6 bases, leaving 11 bases between them. Germline assignment: CDR1 SGHAT and CDR2 FQNNGV. This CDR3 contains 15 residues. The CDR3 DNA reads as TGTGCCAGCAGCTTAGAATATTCGGTCGCCGGGGAGCTGTTTTTT. Protein: CASSLEYSVAGELFF.

The genes are TRBV2 and TRBJ1-4; the match to TRBD1 covers 7 bases. The V gene's germline CDR1 is SNHLY and CDR2 FYNNEI. The CDR3 runs 15 residues. The junction had 12 bases not matched to a gene; V was cut back by 6 bases and J by 8 bases. CDR3 residues: CASRPKGAEHEKLFF. CDR3 in DNA: TGTGCCAGCAGGCCGAAGGGGGCCGAACACGAAAAACTGTTTTTT.

The sample holds many counts of this clonotype. The V gene is TRBV20-1, the J gene TRBJ2-7, with D perhaps TRBD1 (7 bases). CDR1 DFQATT and CDR2 SNEGSKA come from the germline V gene (reference sequence). The CDR3 is 13 residues long. The V and J ends lost 6 bases and 6 bases respectively, with 18 bases between them. The CDR3 region is CSADRDSTGEQYF. In DNA, the CDR3 is TGCAGTGCAGACAGGGACTCGACCGGCGAGCAGTACTTC.

This clonotype was counted a few times. For the CDR3, the DNA is TGTGCCAGCAATCCGGGACTAGCAGCAGATACGCAGTATTTT. Translation: CASNPGLAADTQYF. The chain joins TRBV9 to TRBJ2-3; 9 bases align to TRBD2. Losses at the gene ends were 6 bases for V and 4 bases for J; bases not matched to a gene: 6. The germline V gene has CDR1 SGDLS and CDR2 YYNGEE. CDR3 length: 14 residues.

V is TRBV11-2 and J is TRBJ1-2; no clear D. The CDR3 covers 13 residues. Trimming pared 4 bases from V and 4 bases from J, leaving 10 bases between. Germline V lookup: CDR1 SGHAT, CDR2 FQNNGV. The CDR3: CASSSGIFYGYTF. The CDR3 DNA follows: TGTGCCAGCAGCTCAGGAATCTTCTATGGCTACACCTTC.

The chain is built from TRBV3-1 and TRBJ1-2, with TRBD1 identical over 10 bases. J lost 8 bases, V lost 4 bases, and 10 bases had no gene match. The CDR3 length is 15 residues. Germline V gene sequence: CDR1 LGHDT, CDR2 YNNKEL (reference sequence). CDR3 DNA sequence: TGTGCCAGCAGCCGAGACCCGGGACAGGGGCACGGCTACACCTTC. This codes for CASSRDPGQGHGYTF.

The chain joins TRBV10-2 to TRBJ2-3; possibly TRBD2 for D (7 bases). CDR3 length equals 20 residues. Germline V lookup: CDR1 WSHSY, CDR2 SAAADI. Between the trimmed V and J ends, which lost 1 base and 0 bases, there was a span of 23 bases. CDR3 amino acids: CASSEWGQAGSSTSTDTQYF. CDR3 nucleotide sequence: TGCGCCAGCAGTGAGTGGGGACAAGCGGGAAGTTCTACTAGCACAGATACGCAGTATTTT.

This clonotype was counted many times. The chain joins TRBV3-1 to TRBJ2-1, with D perhaps matching TRBD1 (5 bases). This CDR3 contains 11 residues. Trimming took 8 bases from V and 9 from J, leaving 11 bases between them. Germline CDR1 reads LGHDT; CDR2 reads YNNKEL (reference sequence). CDR3 sequence (DNA): TGTGCCAGCTCCCAGGGTGGTGAGCAGTTCTTC. It codes for CASSQGGEQFF.

This clonotype appeared many times. The rearrangement joins TRBV29-1 to TRBJ1-2; D remains ambiguous. This CDR3 is built from 14 residues. Germline V lookup: CDR1 SQVTM, CDR2 ANQGSEA. V shed 2 bases and J shed 1 base, with 11 bases lying between them. This chain's CDR3 is CSVELGGHNYGYTF. CDR3 sequence (DNA): TGCAGCGTTGAACTCGGAGGGCATAACTATGGCTACACCTTC.